This T cell receptor beta chain stems from a study of T cells expressing NK-cell markers. The germline CDR1 and CDR2 sequences are SQVTM and ANQGSEA. The CDR3 loop spans 14 amino acids. TCRdb reanalyzed the 5' RACE reads and collapses them to one entry per CDR3 protein, without DNA. This sample's clone table lists 90,000 to 130,000 distinct CDR3 sequences. This sequence was found in a woman between 18 and 70 years old in good health. This sequence joins TRBV29-1 and TRBJ2-7; TCRdb calls TRBD2, which cannot be checked without DNA. The source material was blood T cells: a sorted CD56 or NKG2C T cell subset, CD4+ or CD8+ T cells, or bulk PBMC T cells (not recorded which). CDR3 in amino acids: CSVDGVAGVYEQYF.